This TCR beta chain is drawn from a study of cytotoxic CD8 clonotypes in ibrutinib-treated CLL. On this clone itself: Its antigen is unknown.

This CDR3 contains 16 residues. The ends lost 0 bases at V and 7 bases at J; junction bases unmatched: 8. Germline CDR1 and CDR2: MNHEY and SMNVEV (reference sequence). Target depth was 1 in 200,000 to 1 in 1 million T cells, about 10x per clonotype. Sequencing was performed with immunoSEQ multiplex PCR; in TCRdb, only in-frame clones are kept and a portion is missing. The table includes 110,000 to 150,000 clones, roughly 76% detected once. Study-level findings and limits: Public clonotypes showed up rarely, and on treatment they shrank or held steady. Rising at ibrutinib response, clonality subsequently fell back toward baseline at progression. Against age-matched healthy donors, baseline clonality ran higher and tracked circulating CD8+ T-cell counts.

The sequencing used PBMCs, collected after 24 months of ibrutinib treatment. The sequence derives from a human donor with chronic lymphocytic leukemia. This rearrangement joins TRBV27 to TRBJ2-7, with 11 positions matching TRBD1. The CDR3 loop reads CASSLSRTGGAGEQYF. The DNA of the CDR3 is TGTGCCAGCAGTTTATCCCGGACAGGGGGCGCGGGTGAGCAGTACTTC.